This entry lists 22 T cell receptor beta chains sequenced from one sample in a study of T cell responses to AZD1222 COVID-19 vaccine. Using immunoSEQ multiplex PCR, the repertoire was profiled, and TCRdb retains in-frame clones only, with some absent. The sample shows roughly 160,000 clones, around 90% of them seen only once. Sequencing was performed on peripheral blood, taken 28 days after the second AZD1222 dose. These receptors were obtained from an adult who received the AZD1222 COVID-19 vaccine.

The chain joins TRBV5-1 to TRBJ2-5, with TRBD2 matching 7 bases. The CDR3 length is 16 residues. In germline, CDR1 is SGHRS, CDR2 YFSETQ. With V trimmed by 5 bases and J by 1 base, 11 bases remained unmatched. The CDR3, as DNA: TGCGCCAGCAGGGGAGGGGCTAGTTGGCGCCAAGAGACCCAGTACTTC. Its protein product is CASRGGASWRQETQYF.

The V gene is TRBV27, the J gene TRBJ1-6; no clear D gene. Germline CDR1 is MNHEY and CDR2 is SMNVEV (reference sequence). The CDR3 contains 13 residues. The V end lost 5 bases, the J end lost 13 bases, and 15 bases lay between the germline ends. The DNA of the CDR3 is TGTGCCAGCAGTGCGGGTTATGCCTTCCCCCTCCACTTT. It is translated as CASSAGYAFPLHF.

The chain uses TRBV13 and TRBJ2-7; D not certain. This CDR3 is 11 amino acids long. The germline V and J ends were trimmed by 1 base and 5 bases, with 3 bases remaining between them. Germline V gene data show CDR1 as PRHDT and CDR2 as FYEKMQ (reference sequence). Here the CDR3 DNA reads TGTGCCAGCAGCTTAGTTAACGAGCAGTACTTC. It translates to CASSLVNEQYF.

V is TRBV6-5 and J is TRBJ2-5; 9 positions match TRBD1. V lost 6 bases and J lost 4; bases outside the gene matches: 6. The CDR3 covers 14 residues. The germline CDR1 and CDR2 sequences are MNHEY and SVGAGI. The CDR3 DNA follows: TGTGCCAGCAGAGTACAGGGGGCGGGAGAGACCCAGTACTTC. Its protein product is CASRVQGAGETQYF.

The gene calls are TRBV3-1 (or the pseudogene TRBV3-2) and TRBJ1-2; 12 bases match TRBD1. With 4 bases clipped from V and 7 bases from J, the junction kept 7 bases outside the gene matches. The length of the CDR3 is 15 residues. CDR1 is LGHDT, CDR2 YNNKEL, per germline (reference sequence). The CDR3 reads CASSLKGQGAFGYTF. The CDR3, as DNA: TGTGCCAGCAGCCTTAAGGGACAGGGGGCATTTGGCTACACCTTC.

J is TRBJ2-2 and V is TRBV4-2; tentative D call: TRBD2 (5 bases). Trimming took 2 bases from V and 7 from J, leaving 8 bases between them. Looked up from germline, CDR1 is LGHNA and CDR2 is YNFKEQ. The CDR3 has 13 amino acids. CDR3 in DNA: TGTGCCAGCAGCCAACGTCGGGGCGGGGAGCTGTTTTTT. This codes for CASSQRRGGELFF.

This sequence joins TRBV5-4 and TRBJ2-5; 10 positions agree with TRBD2. CDR3 length: 16 residues. CDR1 and CDR2 from the germline V gene are SGHNT and YYREEE (reference sequence). V gave up 2 bases and J gave up 0 bases; unmatched junction bases: 4. The CDR3, as DNA: TGTGCCAGCAGCTTACCTAGCGGGGGACACCAAGAGACCCAGTACTTC. This gives the protein CASSLPSGGHQETQYF.

The chain recombines TRBV12-5 with TRBJ1-1; 7 bases are shared with TRBD1. V was clipped by 2 bases and J by 0 bases; unmatched bases: 9. CDR3 length equals 17 residues. CDR1 LGHNT and CDR2 FRNRAP come from the germline V gene. Here the CDR3 reads CASGLSGTATLNTEAFF. CDR3 DNA: TGTGCTAGTGGTTTGTCCGGGACAGCCACTTTGAACACTGAAGCTTTCTTT.

This clone showed up just once. The genes are TRBV7-2 and TRBJ1-1, with D maybe TRBD1 (5 bases). V gave up 3 bases and J gave up 4 bases, with 9 bases separating them. In germline, CDR1 is SGHTA, CDR2 FQGNSA. The CDR3 contains 13 residues. CDR3 in amino acids: CASSLLDITEAFF. Written as DNA, the CDR3 is TGTGCCAGCAGCTTGTTGGACATCACTGAAGCTTTCTTT.

The genes are TRBV7-9 and TRBJ1-2, with TRBD1 matching over 8 bases. The germline gives CDR1 SEHNR, CDR2 FQNEAQ (reference sequence). With V trimmed by 5 bases and J by 0 bases, 14 bases remained unmatched. The CDR3 loop spans 18 amino acids. The CDR3 is CASSQPRADRGSNYGYTF. The CDR3 region has the DNA TGTGCCAGCAGCCAACCTAGGGCAGACAGGGGCTCTAACTATGGCTACACCTTC.

The chain uses TRBV7-8 and TRBJ1-5; 8 bases align to TRBD1. The CDR3 covers 16 residues. The germline CDR1 and CDR2 sequences are SGHVS and FQNEAQ. Germline trimming cut 3 bases from V and 3 bases from J; bases unmatched to any gene: 7. DNA of the CDR3: TGTGCCAGCAGCTTGGCGGACAGGGTGAACAATCAGCCCCAGCATTTT. Its translation: CASSLADRVNNQPQHF.

The chain is built from TRBV23-1 and TRBJ1-1; the match to TRBD1 covers 7 bases. TRBV23-1 is known as an ORF, though its function is uncertain. This CDR3 is 14 amino acids long. V lost 1 base and J lost 6; bases outside the gene matches: 5. CDR3 protein: CASSQYDRDSEAFF. CDR3 nucleotide sequence: TGCGCCAGCAGTCAATACGACAGGGATTCTGAAGCTTTCTTT.

The rearrangement links TRBV5-5 to TRBJ1-4; possibly TRBD1 for D (6 bases). The CDR3 contains 15 residues. Germline loops: CDR1 SGHKS, CDR2 YYEKEE (reference sequence). Trimming stripped 4 bases from V and 8 bases from J, with 18 bases between. The CDR3 DNA reads as TGTGCCAGCAGCACCGGACAGTTCTCTGGGGAAAAACTGTTTTTT. It encodes CASSTGQFSGEKLFF.

J is TRBJ2-2 and V is TRBV27; tentatively, D is TRBD2 (7 bases). The V gene's germline CDR1 is MNHEY and CDR2 SMNVEV (reference sequence). There are 15 residues in the CDR3. The V gene lost 6 bases and the J gene lost 6 bases, with 17 bases spanning the gap. CDR3 protein: CASRRGGVLSGELFF. Written as DNA, the CDR3 is TGTGCCAGCAGGAGGGGGGGCGTTCTGTCCGGGGAGCTGTTTTTT.

The rearrangement uses TRBV5-1 and TRBJ2-4; 12 positions match TRBD1. Germline trimming cut 4 bases from V and 1 base from J; bases unmatched to any gene: 9. This CDR3 spans 18 amino acids. CDR1 is SGHRS and CDR2 is YFSETQ in the germline V gene. DNA of the CDR3: TGCGCCAGCAGCAGGGGACAGGGGGCGGTTATGGCCAAAAACATTCAGTACTTC. Translated, it gives CASSRGQGAVMAKNIQYF.

The chain uses TRBV6-5 and TRBJ2-7; tentative D call: TRBD1 (7 bases). Germline CDR1 and CDR2: MNHEY and SVGAGI. V lost 8 bases and J 0 bases, leaving 14 bases between the germline ends. This CDR3 region has 14 residues. CDR3 in amino acids: CASASGGSSYEQYF. Here the CDR3 DNA reads TGTGCCAGCGCCTCAGGGGGGAGCTCCTACGAGCAGTACTTC.

The chain uses TRBV7-2 and TRBJ1-1, with D unresolved. This CDR3 is built from 12 residues. Germline CDR1 reads SGHTA; CDR2 reads FQGNSA. Trimming cost V 1 base and J 8 bases, with 8 bases left between them. The CDR3 sequence is CASSLELGEAFF. CDR3 sequence (DNA): TGTGCCAGCAGCTTAGAGCTCGGGGAAGCTTTCTTT.

The chain combines TRBV7-2 with TRBJ1-1; D may be TRBD1 (5 bases). The CDR3 has 13 residues. CDR1 and CDR2 (germline): SGHTA, FQGNSA. Between the trimmed V and J ends, which lost 6 bases and 7 bases, there was a span of 15 bases. The CDR3 sequence is CASRSGAVVEAFF. For the CDR3, the DNA is TGTGCCAGCAGAAGCGGGGCAGTTGTTGAAGCTTTCTTT.

V usage is TRBV6-2 or TRBV6-3 and J usage is TRBJ2-3, with 14 positions matching TRBD2. Germline CDR1 is MNHEY and CDR2 is SVGEGT. CDR3 length equals 18 residues. The V and J ends lost 4 bases and 0 bases, in that order; junction bases with no gene match: 6. The CDR3 region is CASSWGTSGGTSTDTQYF. CDR3 bases: TGTGCCAGCAGTTGGGGGACTAGCGGGGGAACTAGCACAGATACGCAGTATTTT.

This clone has a single count. The V and J genes are TRBV6-2 or TRBV6-3 and TRBJ2-2, with 7 positions matching TRBD1. Germline-derived CDR1 and CDR2 are MNHEY and SVGEGT. Trimming took 4 bases from V and 4 from J; bases not matched to a gene: 21. The CDR3 runs 20 residues. In DNA form, the CDR3 reads TGTGCCAGCAGTTTCTACAGGGGCGGGTTTGGAACGGAGAGCACCGGGGAGCTGTTTTTT. Protein: CASSFYRGGFGTESTGELFF.

The chain links TRBV2 to TRBJ1-5, with D possibly being TRBD1 (6 bases). Germline values: CDR1 SNHLY, CDR2 FYNNEI. V was clipped by 9 bases and J by 2 bases, with 23 bases between them. CDR3 length: 17 amino acids. CDR3 sequence: CARQGGASGGGNQPQHF. As DNA, the CDR3 is TGTGCCAGGCAAGGGGGGGCCTCCGGGGGAGGCAATCAGCCCCAGCATTTT.

V gene TRBV7-6 combines with J gene TRBJ1-3; D unclear. Germline CDR1 reads SGHVS; CDR2 reads FNYEAQ. V gave up 1 base and J gave up 0 bases, with 10 bases separating them. The CDR3 totals 16 residues. CDR3 DNA: TGTGCCAGCAGCTTAGACGGCAGCCACTCTGGAAACACCATATATTTT. Its protein product is CASSLDGSHSGNTIYF.